Sequencing of this T cell receptor (beta chain) was carried out in a study of T cell repertoires in cytomegalovirus infection. On the study more broadly: An indication of both CMV infection and matching HLA type came from public TCR beta signatures.

This clonotype showed up many times. Antigen specificity is unknown. One end of the junction is discordant with germline, which a read error may explain. Study-wide results and caveats: There were HLA-C-restricted CMV-specific TCR beta clonotypes dominating the ex vivo response. Carriage of CMV together with the relevant HLA was identifiable through cumulative public TCR beta family frequency.

Germline V gives CDR1 MGHRA, CDR2 YSYEKL. The CDR3 runs to 17 residues. TCRdb re-called the reads through MiXCR, storing one row per CDR3 protein. The sample shows approximately 550,000 distinct CDR3 sequences, 15% to 20% of them seen only once. Sequenced material: CD8+ T cells from PBMCs. The sequence derives from a human donor in good health (CMV status not recorded). Some clones in this sample may be carry-over from other donors' samples. The chain couples TRBV4-1 to TRBJ1-2, with 10 nucleotides matching TRBD1. The CDR3 bases are TGCGCCAGCAGCCAAGAAGGGACAGGGGCCCCTAATTATGGCTACACCTTC. Protein: CASSQEGTGAPNYGYTF.